This T cell receptor beta chain was sequenced in a study of T cell changes during pregnancy in multiple sclerosis. Sequenced by immunoSEQ multiplex PCR; TCRdb stores in-frame clones only, minus some. The table includes approximately 120,000 clones, roughly 97% detected once. V lost 0 bases to trimming and J lost 2 bases; unmatched junction nucleotides: 3. The CDR3 totals 16 residues. Per germline, CDR1 ENHRY and CDR2 SYGVKD. The sample consisted of peripheral blood, taken after pregnancy. The receptor comes from a female donor with multiple sclerosis, enrolled in a pregnancy study. The rearrangement links TRBV10-3 to TRBJ2-7, with 11 positions matching TRBD2. The CDR3 DNA sequence: TGTGCCATCAGTGAGTCTAGCGGGAGGGCTGCCTACGAGCAGTACTTC. Encoded protein: CAISESSGRAAYEQYF.